These T cell receptor beta chains were read from a single sample in a study of blood T cell repertoires in COVID-19. Measured with immunoSEQ multiplex PCR; TCRdb has only the in-frame clones, and not every one. The table lists about 100,000 clones, roughly 84% of them singletons. The sample consisted of peripheral blood. These receptors all stem from a man aged 70 or older with active or convalescent COVID-19. The CDR3 runs from the conserved cysteine through the conserved F or W. A D gene is named only where the DNA matches it firmly. Where a row states a size, it is once, few, many or the class of an expanded clone; other rows omit it.

j_call | d_call | clone_size | v_call | cdr3_aa | cdr3_nt
TRBJ2-7 | TRBD1 | NA | TRBV4-2 | CASSQRGGPLVSEQYF | TGTGCCAGCAGCCAACGAGGGGGCCCCTTAGTGTCCGAGCAGTACTTC
TRBJ1-1 | TRBD1 | medium-sized | TRBV19 | CASSVIQGTEAFF | TGTGCCAGTAGTGTCATACAGGGGACCGAAGCTTTCTTT
TRBJ1-1 | NA | NA | TRBV6-5 | CASSITGSLDTEAFF | TGTGCCAGCAGTATCACAGGGAGTCTGGACACTGAAGCTTTCTTT
TRBJ1-5 | TRBD1 | once | TRBV6-1 | CASSDGWTGPVVAQHF | TGTGCCAGCAGTGACGGTTGGACAGGCCCAGTCGTTGCCCAGCATTTT
TRBJ2-1 | TRBD2 | NA | TRBV7-2 | CASSYFSGGAGEQFF | TGTGCCAGCAGTTACTTTAGCGGGGGGGCAGGTGAGCAGTTCTTC
TRBJ1-3 | TRBD1 | NA | TRBV25-1 | CASSESRGTGNTIYF | TGTGCCAGCAGTGAATCCAGGGGGACAGGAAACACCATATATTTT
TRBJ2-5 | TRBD2 | once | TRBV5-1 | CASSLGPSGQETQYF | TGCGCCAGCAGCTTGGGTCCTAGCGGGCAAGAGACCCAGTACTTC
TRBJ1-1 | TRBD1 | NA | TRBV5-4 | CASSFDRVSTEAFF | TGTGCCAGCAGCTTCGACAGGGTCAGTACTGAAGCTTTCTTT
TRBJ2-7 | NA | NA | TRBV10-3 | CAISEVARYEQYF | TGTGCCATCAGTGAGGTGGCTAGATACGAGCAGTACTTC
TRBJ2-3 | NA | NA | TRBV9 | CASSVAIAANTDTQYF | TGTGCCAGCAGCGTAGCTATAGCGGCCAACACAGATACGCAGTATTTT
TRBJ1-2 | NA | NA | TRBV5-4 | CASSLARGDNGYTF | TGTGCCAGCAGCTTGGCTAGAGGGGACAACGGCTACACCTTC
TRBJ1-3 | NA | NA | TRBV7-2 | CASSLKEDGLSGNTIYF | TGTGCCAGCAGCTTAAAGGAGGACGGACTCTCTGGAAACACCATATATTTT
TRBJ1-1 | NA | few | TRBV5-6 | CASSLVPGNLEAFF | TGTGCCAGCAGCTTGGTGCCCGGGAATCTTGAAGCTTTCTTT
TRBJ1-5 | NA | NA | TRBV28 | CASSPPLGYQPQHF | TGTGCCAGCAGTCCCCCCCTAGGTTATCAGCCCCAGCATTTT
TRBJ1-5 | TRBD1 | NA | TRBV19 | CASRLPGTGGNQPQHF | TGTGCCAGTAGATTACCCGGGACAGGAGGTAATCAGCCCCAGCATTTT
TRBJ2-6 | NA | NA | TRBV7-2 | CASSPGLGANVLTF | TGTGCCAGCAGCCCCGGGTTAGGGGCCAACGTCCTGACTTTC
TRBJ2-5 | TRBD2 | few | TRBV3-1/TRBV3-2 | CASSQDPAGETQYF | TGTGCCAGCAGCCAAGACCCAGCGGGGGAGACCCAGTACTTC
TRBJ1-6 | TRBD1 | NA | TRBV19 | CASSSRTGRYDSPLHF | TGTGCCAGTAGTTCTCGGACAGGGAGATATGATTCACCCCTCCACTTT
TRBJ2-5 | NA | NA | TRBV7-8 | CASSLSQGSETQYF | TGTGCCAGCAGCTTATCCCAGGGGTCTGAGACCCAGTACTTC
TRBJ2-1 | NA | once | TRBV18 | CASSPRQANVGDEQFF | TGTGCCAGCTCACCACGACAGGCCAACGTCGGCGATGAGCAGTTCTTC
TRBJ1-4 | NA | NA | TRBV28 | CASSPGTRGEKLFF | TGTGCCAGCAGTCCGGGGACTAGGGGAGAAAAACTGTTTTTT
TRBJ1-5 | NA | NA | TRBV2 | CASRAGTTENQPQHF | TGTGCCAGCAGAGCCGGGACAACGGAAAATCAGCCCCAGCATTTT
TRBJ1-1 | NA | once | TRBV19 | CASSSPPGVGNTEAFF | TGTGCCAGTAGTTCCCCCCCGGGGGTGGGGAACACTGAAGCTTTCTTT
TRBJ1-3 | NA | NA | TRBV28 | CASMNRPGNTIYF | TGTGCCAGTATGAACAGGCCTGGAAACACCATATATTTT
TRBJ2-3 | TRBD2 | NA | TRBV4-3 | CASSQGGLGGDTQYF | TGCGCCAGCAGCCAAGGGGGACTAGGGGGAGATACGCAGTATTTT
TRBJ1-1 | NA | NA | TRBV6-2/TRBV6-3 | CASSYRGMNTEAFF | TGTGCCAGCAGTTACAGGGGCATGAACACTGAAGCTTTCTTT
TRBJ1-1 | NA | NA | TRBV11-2 | CASSLLTGNTEAFF | TGTGCCAGCAGCCTACTTACAGGGAACACTGAAGCTTTCTTT
TRBJ2-2 | NA | NA | TRBV5-4 | CASSEGPQRSNTGELFF | TGTGCCAGCAGCGAGGGCCCCCAGCGGAGTAACACCGGGGAGCTGTTTTTT
TRBJ2-2 | TRBD1 | NA | TRBV7-2 | CASSFLGQGLTGELFF | TGTGCCAGCAGCTTCCTTGGACAGGGTCTCACCGGGGAGCTGTTTTTT
TRBJ1-1 | TRBD1 | NA | TRBV4-3 | CASSQELDRGGTEAFF | TGCGCCAGCAGCCAAGAATTGGACAGGGGTGGCACTGAAGCTTTCTTT
TRBJ1-1 | NA | NA | TRBV7-2 | CASSSQGTSGTEAFF | TGTGCCAGCAGCTCGCAGGGAACCAGTGGGACTGAAGCTTTCTTT
TRBJ2-1 | NA | NA | TRBV19 | CASSIGQTSSYNEQFF | TGTGCCAGTAGTATAGGACAGACGAGCTCCTACAATGAGCAGTTCTTC
TRBJ1-1 | NA | NA | TRBV9 | CASSVGVNLNTEAFF | TGTGCCAGCAGCGTAGGAGTCAACCTGAACACTGAAGCTTTCTTT
TRBJ2-5 | TRBD2 | NA | TRBV3-1/TRBV3-2 | CASSRTSGGVWETQYF | TGTGCCAGCAGCCGGACTAGCGGGGGGGTTTGGGAGACCCAGTACTTC
TRBJ2-1 | TRBD1 | NA | TRBV19 | CASSTGRGGEVRAYNEQFF | TGTGCCAGTAGTACTGGACGAGGGGGCGAGGTAAGGGCCTACAATGAGCAGTTCTTC
TRBJ2-5 | TRBD2 | NA | TRBV5-1 | CASRRGTSGETQYF | TGCGCCAGCCGGAGGGGGACTAGCGGGGAGACCCAGTACTTC
TRBJ2-1 | TRBD1 | NA | TRBV7-3 | CASSSTGAVNEQFF | TGTGCCAGCAGCTCGACAGGGGCGGTCAATGAGCAGTTCTTC
TRBJ1-2 | NA | NA | TRBV2 | CASSITGIYGYTF | TGTGCCAGCAGTATCACAGGGATTTATGGCTACACCTTC
TRBJ2-1 | TRBD1 | NA | TRBV24-1 | CATSEPGQRNEQFF | TGTGCCACCAGTGAGCCGGGACAGAGGAATGAGCAGTTCTTC
TRBJ2-5 | NA | NA | TRBV7-2 | CASSFTPGETQYF | TGTGCCAGCAGCTTTACTCCCGGAGAGACCCAGTACTTC
TRBJ2-5 | TRBD2 | once | TRBV6-5 | CASSYSGGGAETQYF | TGTGCCAGCAGTTACTCAGGCGGGGGGGCGGAGACCCAGTACTTC
TRBJ1-1 | NA | NA | TRBV5-1 | CASSPGFTGTTEAFF | TGCGCCAGCAGCCCGGGGTTTACAGGGACCACTGAAGCTTTCTTT